The subject of this entry is one T cell receptor beta chain. This sample was included in a study of blood T cell repertoires in COVID-19. About the study: Sites across the United States, Italy and Spain contributed samples from acute and convalescent COVID-19. In each case, the material was cDNA or gDNA derived from T cells, B-cell-depleted T cells, or PBMCs.

With V trimmed by 4 bases and J by 6 bases, 16 bases remained unmatched. The CDR3 totals 17 residues. Germline CDR1 reads SGHAT; CDR2 reads FQDESV (reference sequence). Study processing details: Reference gene primer amplification gave estimated nucleated cell counts. Here immunoSEQ multiplex PCR was the method, and the copy in TCRdb shows in-frame clones only, minus some. V and J calls and clone size are those listed in that table; D and trimming were worked out from the DNA. The data contain some 150,000 clones, 85% to 90% of them singletons. The specimen sequenced was peripheral blood. The sequence derives from a woman in her thirties or forties with acute or convalescent COVID-19. The J gene is TRBJ2-7, the V gene TRBV11-1; 9 bases are shared with TRBD1. The CDR3 nucleotides read TGTGCCAGCAGCTCAGCCCGTACCGGGACAGGGATTTTCGAGCAGTACTTC. Amino acids: CASSSARTGTGIFEQYF. Full variable domain (rest looked up from reference TRBV11-1 and TRBJ2-7): EAEVAQSPRYKITEKSQAVAFWCDPISGHATLYWYRQILGQGPELLVQFQDESVVDDSQLPKDRFSAERLKGVDSTLKIQPAELGDSAMYLCASSSARTGTGIFEQYFGPGTRLTVT.